The 13 T cell receptor beta chains below come from one sample, sequenced in a study of hypomethylating agent response in myelodysplastic syndrome. The assay was immunoSEQ multiplex PCR, and TCRdb's table has in-frame clones only and misses some. The table has 5,000 to 6,500 clones, 65% to 85% seen once. Here the sequenced sample was bone marrow, taken before or after starting hypomethylating agent treatment for myelodysplastic syndrome (not recorded which). These receptor sequences come from a human donor with myelodysplastic syndrome.

J is TRBJ1-2 and V is TRBV28; D not resolved. Looked up from germline, CDR1 is MDHEN and CDR2 is SYDVKM. V lost 7 bases and J lost 8, with 11 bases in between. This CDR3 is 11 amino acids long. The DNA for the CDR3 is TGTGCCAGCAATGAGATAACCGGCTACACCTTC. This gives the protein CASNEITGYTF.

V and J are TRBV5-1 and TRBJ2-5; D may be TRBD1 (6 bases). The CDR3 covers 14 residues. Trimming removed 4 bases at V and 1 base at J, with 11 bases between. Germline V gene data show CDR1 as SGHRS and CDR2 as YFSETQ. For the CDR3, the DNA is TGCGCCAGCAGCACCGGACAGACCCAAGAGACCCAGTACTTC. This sequence encodes CASSTGQTQETQYF.

The J gene is TRBJ2-2, the V gene TRBV27; no clear D. The CDR3 has 16 amino acids. Per germline, CDR1 MNHEY and CDR2 SMNVEV (reference sequence). Trimming left V 2 bases short and J 3 bases short, with 13 bases between. This chain's CDR3 is CASSLNPPTYTGELFF. The CDR3 DNA reads TGTGCCAGCAGTTTAAACCCCCCCACATACACCGGGGAGCTGTTTTTT.

The chain employs TRBV6-1 and TRBJ1-6; 10 bases line up with TRBD1. This CDR3 is built from 17 residues. Germline V gives CDR1 MNHNS, CDR2 SASEGT. J was trimmed by 1 base and V by 0 bases; bases with no gene match: 0. The CDR3, as DNA: TGTGCCAGCAGTGAAGCGGGACAGGGGTCCTATAATTCACCCCTCCACTTT. Encoded protein: CASSEAGQGSYNSPLHF.

The chain links TRBV11-1 to TRBJ1-4; TRBD1 matches at 7 bases. Germline loops: CDR1 SGHAT, CDR2 FQDESV (reference sequence). The CDR3 extends over 16 amino acids. V lost 4 bases to trimming and J lost 4 bases; unmatched junction nucleotides: 9. The CDR3 is CASSSPGGGYNEKLFF. The CDR3 DNA is TGTGCCAGCAGCTCCCCAGGGGGTGGTTATAATGAAAAACTGTTTTTT. The variable domain in full, with the rest retrieved from reference TRBV11-1 and TRBJ1-4, is EAEVAQSPRYKITEKSQAVAFWCDPISGHATLYWYRQILGQGPELLVQFQDESVVDDSQLPKDRFSAERLKGVDSTLKIQPAELGDSAMYLCASSSPGGGYNEKLFFGSGTQLSVL.

The chain couples TRBV5-4 to TRBJ2-2; D gene unclear. The CDR3 runs 15 residues. Trimming removed 0 bases from V and 3 bases from J, with 9 bases in between. Germline CDR1 SGHNT, CDR2 YYREEE (reference sequence). The CDR3 nucleotides are TGTGCCAGCAGCTTGGGAGACTCCCACACCGGGGAGCTGTTTTTT. Translation gives CASSLGDSHTGELFF.

The genes are TRBV21-1 and TRBJ2-5; the table assigns TRBD2, which was not confirmed against the DNA. TRBV21-1 counts as a pseudogene. CDR3 length equals 17 residues. The CDR3 DNA follows: TGTGCCAGCAGCAAAGAAAGGGAGTGGATATCTCGGAAGACCCAGTACTTC. It encodes CASSKEREWISRKTQYF.

This chain connects TRBV5-1 to TRBJ2-7; D unclear. This CDR3 has 15 residues. CDR1 SGHRS and CDR2 YFSETQ come from the germline V gene. V was cut by 4 bases and J by 3 bases, with 17 bases left in between. The CDR3 DNA reads TGCGCCAGCAGCGTCTCGGCAAGCGATAACTACGAGCAGTACTTC. It encodes CASSVSASDNYEQYF.

This chain connects TRBV14 to TRBJ1-3, with 9 bases that match TRBD1. CDR3 length: 17 amino acids. CDR1 and CDR2 (germline): SGHDN, FVKESK. J lost 0 bases, V lost 2 bases, and 5 bases had no gene match. CDR3 region: CASSQRPGQGSGNTIYF. In nucleotides, the CDR3 is TGTGCCAGCAGCCAACGGCCGGGACAGGGCTCTGGAAACACCATATATTTT.

The chain carries TRBV7-3 and TRBJ2-3; D uncertain. CDR1 is SGHTA and CDR2 is FQGTGA in the germline V gene. V lost 5 bases and J lost 0, with 12 bases in between. CDR3 length equals 15 residues. The CDR3 loop reads CASSPLRASTDTQYF. DNA of the CDR3: TGTGCCAGCAGCCCCCTACGGGCTAGCACAGATACGCAGTATTTT.

V is TRBV28 and J is TRBJ2-7, with a tentative D call TRBD2 (6 bases). CDR3 size: 12 residues. The V end lost 11 bases, the J end lost 4 bases, and 15 bases lay between the germline ends. CDR1 is MDHEN and CDR2 is SYDVKM in the germline V gene. The DNA of the CDR3 is TGTGCCTCTGGGGGGTATAGTTACGAGCAGTACTTC. Its protein is CASGGYSYEQYF.

This sequence joins TRBV7-2 and TRBJ2-5; maybe TRBD2 (6 bases). V was shortened by 5 bases and J by 5 bases, with 15 bases between the two germline ends. There are 14 residues in the CDR3. Germline V gives CDR1 SGHTA, CDR2 FQGNSA. The CDR3 region is CASSAGRLYETQYF. CDR3 sequence (DNA): TGTGCCAGCAGCGCGGGGAGGTTGTATGAGACCCAGTACTTC.

The V gene is TRBV5-5, the J gene TRBJ2-1; 8 nucleotides match TRBD2. V gave up 1 base and J gave up 0 bases; unmatched junction bases: 12. Germline CDR1 SGHKS, CDR2 YYEKEE (reference sequence). The CDR3 is made up of 19 amino acids. CDR3 protein: CASSLFEDGGARSYNEQFF. The CDR3, as DNA: TGTGCCAGCAGCTTGTTTGAGGACGGGGGGGCCCGCTCCTACAATGAGCAGTTCTTC.